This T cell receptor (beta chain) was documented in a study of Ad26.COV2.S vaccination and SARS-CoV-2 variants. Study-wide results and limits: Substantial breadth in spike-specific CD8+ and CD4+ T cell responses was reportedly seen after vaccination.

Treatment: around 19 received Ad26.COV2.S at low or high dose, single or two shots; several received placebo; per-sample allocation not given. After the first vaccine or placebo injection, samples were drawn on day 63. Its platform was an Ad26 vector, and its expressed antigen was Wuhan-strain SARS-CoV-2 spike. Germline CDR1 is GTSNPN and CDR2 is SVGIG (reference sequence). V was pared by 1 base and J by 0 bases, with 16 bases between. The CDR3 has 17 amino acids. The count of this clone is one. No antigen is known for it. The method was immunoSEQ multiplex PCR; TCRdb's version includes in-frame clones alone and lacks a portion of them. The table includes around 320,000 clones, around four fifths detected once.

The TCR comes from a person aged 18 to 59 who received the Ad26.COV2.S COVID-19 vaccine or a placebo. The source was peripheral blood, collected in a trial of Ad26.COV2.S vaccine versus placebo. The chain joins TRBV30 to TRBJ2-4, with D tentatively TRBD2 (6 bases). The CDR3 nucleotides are TGTGCCTGGAGTGCACGTCGAAGGAGGGGAGCCAAAAACATTCAGTACTTC. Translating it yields CAWSARRRRGAKNIQYF.